The 19 T cell receptor beta chains presented below share a single source sample, sequenced in a study of monozygotic twins with inflammatory bowel disease. Reanalyzing the 5' RACE reads, TCRdb keeps one entry per CDR3 protein, without DNA. Recorded here are about 420,000 distinct CDR3 sequences; the top ten clones represent under 3%. The sample comprised blood. Receptors originate from a human donor with ulcerative colitis or Crohn's disease, or a healthy co-twin of an affected twin (not recorded which).

This rearrangement joins TRBV5-6 to TRBJ2-3; the TCRdb call, TRBD2, lacks DNA for checking. The germline V gene encodes CDR1 SGHDT and CDR2 YYEEEE. This CDR3 has 16 residues. The chain's CDR3 is CASSPRAFAGSDTQYF.

The genes are TRBV20-1 and TRBJ2-1; no DNA is available, so the TRBD1 call from TCRdb remains unchecked. This CDR3 is built from 14 residues. Per the germline V gene, CDR1 is DFQATT and CDR2 is SNEGSKA (reference sequence). The CDR3 sequence is CSASLAGTYNEQFF.

This sequence joins TRBV6-5 and TRBJ2-1; with no DNA, the TCRdb D assignment of TRBD2 cannot be verified. The CDR3 is made up of 19 amino acids. The germline V gene encodes CDR1 MNHEY and CDR2 SVGAGI. The CDR3 region is CASSYVWTSGSGSYNEQFF.

The V and J genes are TRBV12-3 or TRBV12-4 and TRBJ1-2; the TCRdb call, TRBD1, lacks DNA for checking. The CDR3 has 11 residues. The CDR3 loop reads CATRKSYGYTF.

The chain links TRBV29-1 to TRBJ2-6; TCRdb indicates TRBD1, and absent DNA this call remains unverified. The CDR3 spans 20 residues. Per the germline V gene, CDR1 is SQVTM and CDR2 is ANQGSEA. The CDR3 loop reads CSVVGASEPLPNSGANVLTF.

The chain employs TRBV3-1 and TRBJ1-1. CDR3 length equals 14 residues. In germline, CDR1 is LGHDT, CDR2 YNNKEL (reference sequence). The CDR3 protein is CASSQSGRNTEAFF.

This chain links TRBV5-1 with TRBJ2-7; TCRdb gives TRBD1 as the D gene, but with no DNA this cannot be confirmed. Germline CDR1 SGHRS, CDR2 YFSETQ. The CDR3 consists of 16 residues. CDR3 residues: CASSPNDRGTPREQYF.

The chain has TRBV30 and TRBJ2-4; with no DNA, the TCRdb D assignment of TRBD1 cannot be verified. The CDR3 consists of 14 residues. In germline, CDR1 is GTSNPN, CDR2 SVGIG (reference sequence). The CDR3: CAFSRGTTKNIQYF.

The J gene is TRBJ2-1, the V gene TRBV5-1; TCRdb designates TRBD2, a call that cannot be tested without DNA. From germline, CDR1 is SGHRS and CDR2 YFSETQ. The CDR3 length is 12 residues. This CDR3 is CASSWLADEQFF.

J is TRBJ1-1 and V is TRBV30; TCRdb outputs TRBD1, but without DNA this stays unchecked. The germline V gene encodes CDR1 GTSNPN and CDR2 SVGIG (reference sequence). The CDR3 length is 12 residues. The CDR3 region is CAQTGEYTEAFF.

The chain is built from TRBV5-1 and TRBJ2-5; the D call from TCRdb, TRBD1, cannot be confirmed without DNA. The CDR3 sequence is 15 residues long. CDR1 is SGHRS, CDR2 YFSETQ, per germline. The chain's CDR3 is CASSNLQGSQETQYF.

The V and J genes are TRBV18 and TRBJ1-1. Per the germline V gene, CDR1 is KGHSH and CDR2 is LQKENI. The CDR3 has 13 amino acids. CDR3 sequence reads: CASSQGLNTEAFF.

The CDR3 sequence is CASSPEGLAYNEQFF. This chain connects TRBV9 to TRBJ2-1; TCRdb indicates TRBD2, and absent DNA this call remains unverified. The germline gives CDR1 SGDLS, CDR2 YYNGEE. The CDR3 has 15 amino acids.

The chain links TRBV5-1 to TRBJ2-2; as DNA is missing, the TRBD1 call by TCRdb cannot be tested. This CDR3 region has 17 residues. Germline lookup yields CDR1 SGHRS and CDR2 YFSETQ. CDR3 loop: CASSLLTTGALAGELFF.

V is TRBV7-6 and J is TRBJ2-7; the D gene TCRdb calls, TRBD1, cannot be checked with no DNA. Germline V gene lookup returns CDR1 SGHVS and CDR2 FNYEAQ. This CDR3 has 14 amino acids. The CDR3 sequence is CASSSPGVTYEQYF.

This chain connects TRBV10-3 to TRBJ2-1; TCRdb outputs TRBD1, but without DNA this stays unchecked. The germline CDR1 and CDR2 sequences are ENHRY and SYGVKD. The CDR3 runs to 14 residues. CDR3 sequence: CASNRDSSYNEQFF.

The CDR3 region is CASSVPGQGLNYGYTF. The rearrangement uses TRBV9 and TRBJ1-2; the TCRdb call, TRBD1, lacks DNA for checking. Per the germline V gene, CDR1 is SGDLS and CDR2 is YYNGEE. The CDR3 is 16 amino acids.

The chain is built from TRBV29-1 and TRBJ1-2. Germline loops: CDR1 SQVTM, CDR2 ANQGSEA. The CDR3 covers 11 residues. CDR3 in amino acids: CSVVGVEGYTF. Full variable domain (remainder filled in from reference TRBV29-1 and TRBJ1-2): SAVISQKPSRDICQRGTSLTIQCQVDSQVTMMFWYRQQPGQSLTLIATANQGSEATYESGFVIDKFPISRPNLTFSTLTVSNMSPEDSSIYLCSVVGVEGYTFGSGTRLTVV.

The chain is built from TRBV5-1 and TRBJ1-1; the D call of TRBD1 rests on TCRdb alone, since no DNA is present to check it. CDR3 length equals 16 residues. Germline CDR1 and CDR2: SGHRS and YFSETQ. This chain's CDR3 is CASSLGDRFMNTEAFF.